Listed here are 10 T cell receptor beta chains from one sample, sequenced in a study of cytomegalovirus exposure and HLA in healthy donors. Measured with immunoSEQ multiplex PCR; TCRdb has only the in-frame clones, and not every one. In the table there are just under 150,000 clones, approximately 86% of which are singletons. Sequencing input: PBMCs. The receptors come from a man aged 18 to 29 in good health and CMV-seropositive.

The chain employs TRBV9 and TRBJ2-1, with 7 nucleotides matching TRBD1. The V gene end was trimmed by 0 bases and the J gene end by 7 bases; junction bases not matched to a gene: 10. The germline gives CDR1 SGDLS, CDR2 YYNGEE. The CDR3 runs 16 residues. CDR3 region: CASSVGGDRDLNEQFF. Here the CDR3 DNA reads TGTGCCAGCAGCGTAGGTGGAGACAGGGATTTGAATGAGCAGTTCTTC.

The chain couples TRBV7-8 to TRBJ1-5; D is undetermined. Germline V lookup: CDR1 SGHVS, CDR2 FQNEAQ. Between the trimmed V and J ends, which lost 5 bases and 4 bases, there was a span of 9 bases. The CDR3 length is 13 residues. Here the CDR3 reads CASSQMINQPQHF. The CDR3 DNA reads TGTGCCAGCAGCCAGATGATAAATCAGCCCCAGCATTTT.

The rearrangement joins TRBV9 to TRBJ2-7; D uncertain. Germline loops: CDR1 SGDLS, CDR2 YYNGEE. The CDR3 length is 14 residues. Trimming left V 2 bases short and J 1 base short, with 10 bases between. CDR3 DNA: TGTGCCAGCAGCGTGGGCTCCCTTTCCTACGAGCAGTACTTC. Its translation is CASSVGSLSYEQYF.

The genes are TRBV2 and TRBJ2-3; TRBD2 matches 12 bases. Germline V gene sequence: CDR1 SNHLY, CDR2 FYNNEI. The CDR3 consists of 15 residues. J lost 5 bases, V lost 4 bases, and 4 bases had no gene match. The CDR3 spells CASSAASGGGDTQYF. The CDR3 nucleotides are TGTGCCAGCAGTGCGGCTAGCGGGGGGGGAGATACGCAGTATTTT.

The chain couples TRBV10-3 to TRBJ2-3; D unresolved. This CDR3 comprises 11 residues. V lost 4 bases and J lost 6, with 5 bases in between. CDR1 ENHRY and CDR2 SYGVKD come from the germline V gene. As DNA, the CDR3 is TGTGCCATCAGTGCCGGGGATACGCAGTATTTT. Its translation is CAISAGDTQYF.

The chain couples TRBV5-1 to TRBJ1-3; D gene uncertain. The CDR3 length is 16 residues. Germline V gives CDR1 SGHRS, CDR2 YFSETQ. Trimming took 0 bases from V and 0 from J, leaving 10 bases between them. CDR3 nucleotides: TGCGCCAGCAGCTTGGAAGGCCGACACTCTGGAAACACCATATATTTT. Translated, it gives CASSLEGRHSGNTIYF.

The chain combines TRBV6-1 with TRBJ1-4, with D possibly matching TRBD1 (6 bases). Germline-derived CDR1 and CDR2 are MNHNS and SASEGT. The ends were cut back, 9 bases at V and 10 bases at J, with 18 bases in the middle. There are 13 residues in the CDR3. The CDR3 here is CASLSLTGGKLFF. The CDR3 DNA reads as TGTGCCAGTCTATCCTTGACAGGCGGAAAACTGTTTTTT.

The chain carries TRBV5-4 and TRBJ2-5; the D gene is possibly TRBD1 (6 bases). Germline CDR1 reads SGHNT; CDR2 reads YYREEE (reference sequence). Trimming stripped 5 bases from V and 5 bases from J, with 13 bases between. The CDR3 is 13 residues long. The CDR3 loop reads CASRLQGRETQYF. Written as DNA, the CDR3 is TGTGCCAGCAGACTACAGGGTCGGGAGACCCAGTACTTC.

Here the CDR3 reads CASSLFEGDYSNQPQHF. CDR3 in DNA: TGTGCCAGCAGTTTATTTGAGGGCGATTATAGCAATCAGCCCCAGCATTTT. The rearrangement joins TRBV28 to TRBJ1-5; D gene uncertain. The V gene lost 1 base and the J gene lost 0 bases, with 13 bases spanning the gap. CDR3 size: 17 residues. Per the germline V gene, CDR1 is MDHEN and CDR2 is SYDVKM.

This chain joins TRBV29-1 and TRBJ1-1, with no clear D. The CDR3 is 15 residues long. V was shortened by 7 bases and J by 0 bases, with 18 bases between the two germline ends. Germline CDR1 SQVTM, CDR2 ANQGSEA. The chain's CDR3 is CSALPLEALNTEAFF. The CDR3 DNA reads TGCAGCGCCCTCCCCCTTGAGGCGCTGAACACTGAAGCTTTCTTT.